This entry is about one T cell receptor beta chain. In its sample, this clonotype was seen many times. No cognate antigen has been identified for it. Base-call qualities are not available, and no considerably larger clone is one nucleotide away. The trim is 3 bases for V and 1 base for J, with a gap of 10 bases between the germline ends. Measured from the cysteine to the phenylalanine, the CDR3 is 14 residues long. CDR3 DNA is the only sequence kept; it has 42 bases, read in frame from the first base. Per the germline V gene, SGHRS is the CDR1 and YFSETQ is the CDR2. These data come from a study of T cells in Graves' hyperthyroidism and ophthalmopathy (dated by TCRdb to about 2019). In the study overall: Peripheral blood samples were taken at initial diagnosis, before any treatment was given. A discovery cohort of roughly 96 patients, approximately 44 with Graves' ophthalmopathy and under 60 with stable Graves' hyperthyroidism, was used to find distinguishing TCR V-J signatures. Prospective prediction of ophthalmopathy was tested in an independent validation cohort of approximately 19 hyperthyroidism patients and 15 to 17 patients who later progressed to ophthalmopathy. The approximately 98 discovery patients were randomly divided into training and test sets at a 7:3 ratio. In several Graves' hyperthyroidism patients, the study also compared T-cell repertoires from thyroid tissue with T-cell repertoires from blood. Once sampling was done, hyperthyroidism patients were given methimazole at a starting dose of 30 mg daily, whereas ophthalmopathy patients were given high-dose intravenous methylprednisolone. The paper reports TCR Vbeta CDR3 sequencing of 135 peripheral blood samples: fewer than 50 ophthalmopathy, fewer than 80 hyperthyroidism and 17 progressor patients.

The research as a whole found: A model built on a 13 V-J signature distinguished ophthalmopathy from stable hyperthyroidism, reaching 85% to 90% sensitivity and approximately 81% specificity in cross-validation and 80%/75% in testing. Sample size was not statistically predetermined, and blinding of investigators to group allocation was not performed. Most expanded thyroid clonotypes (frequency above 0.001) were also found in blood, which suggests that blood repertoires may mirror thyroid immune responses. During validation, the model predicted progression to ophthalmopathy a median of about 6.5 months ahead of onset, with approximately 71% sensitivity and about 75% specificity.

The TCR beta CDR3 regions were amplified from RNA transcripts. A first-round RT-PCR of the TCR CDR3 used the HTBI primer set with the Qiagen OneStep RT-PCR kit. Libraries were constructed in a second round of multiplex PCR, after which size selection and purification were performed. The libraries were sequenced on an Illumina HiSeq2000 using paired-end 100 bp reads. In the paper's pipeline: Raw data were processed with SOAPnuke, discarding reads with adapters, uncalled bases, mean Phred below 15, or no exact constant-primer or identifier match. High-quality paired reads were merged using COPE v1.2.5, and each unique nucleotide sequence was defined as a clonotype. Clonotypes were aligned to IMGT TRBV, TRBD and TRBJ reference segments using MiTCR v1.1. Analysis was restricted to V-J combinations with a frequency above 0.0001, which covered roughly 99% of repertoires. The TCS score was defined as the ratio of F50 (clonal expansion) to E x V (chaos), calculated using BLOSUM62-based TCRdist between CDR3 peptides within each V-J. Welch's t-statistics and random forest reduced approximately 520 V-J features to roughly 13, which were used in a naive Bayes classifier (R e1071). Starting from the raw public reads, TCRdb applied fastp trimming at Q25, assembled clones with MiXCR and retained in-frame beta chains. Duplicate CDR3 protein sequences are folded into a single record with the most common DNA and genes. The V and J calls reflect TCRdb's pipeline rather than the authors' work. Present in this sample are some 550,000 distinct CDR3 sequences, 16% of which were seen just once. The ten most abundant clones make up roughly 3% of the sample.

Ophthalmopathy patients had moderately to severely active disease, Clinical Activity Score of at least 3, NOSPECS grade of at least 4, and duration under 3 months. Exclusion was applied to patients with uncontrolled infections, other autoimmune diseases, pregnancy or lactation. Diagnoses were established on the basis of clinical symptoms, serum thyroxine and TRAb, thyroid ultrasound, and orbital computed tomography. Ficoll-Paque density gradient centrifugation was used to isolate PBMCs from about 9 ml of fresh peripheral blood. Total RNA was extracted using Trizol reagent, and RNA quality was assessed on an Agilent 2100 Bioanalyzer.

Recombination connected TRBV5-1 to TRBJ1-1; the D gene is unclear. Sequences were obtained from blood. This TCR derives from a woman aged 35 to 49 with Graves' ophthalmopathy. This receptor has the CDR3 CASSSYETNTEAFF. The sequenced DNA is TGCGCCAGCAGCTCTTACGAGACGAACACTGAAGCTTTCTTT.